Below, 29 T cell receptor beta chains from the same sample are listed, as sequenced in a study of T-cell memory formation after mild COVID-19. TCRdb passed the 5' RACE reads through MiXCR, listing each CDR3 protein once. The sample consists of hundreds of thousands of distinct CDR3 sequences, roughly 24% of them appearing once. The sample consisted of PBMCs or a T cell subset sorted from them (not recorded which). These receptors all come from an adult woman who had mild COVID-19 (a few samples of this study predate the infection). Cell type and time point are not known.

The genes are TRBV24-1 and TRBJ2-5, with 10 nucleotides matching TRBD1. This CDR3 has 17 residues. The ends lost 4 bases at V and 4 bases at J; junction bases unmatched: 11. Germline V lookup: CDR1 KGHDR, CDR2 SFDVKD. This CDR3 reads CATSDPPGTGEGETQYF. Written as DNA, the CDR3 is TGTGCCACCAGTGACCCCCCCGGGACAGGGGAAGGAGAGACCCAGTACTTC.

The chain uses TRBV6-4 and TRBJ1-2; possible D gene TRBD1, 6 bases. V dropped 0 bases and J dropped 8 bases, with 13 bases sitting between them. CDR3 length: 14 amino acids. Germline CDR1 MRHNA, CDR2 SNTAGT. CDR3 residues: CASSDSKGGGGYTF. The CDR3, as DNA: TGTGCCAGCAGTGACTCGAAAGGGGGAGGCGGCTACACCTTC.

The chain carries TRBV6-5 and TRBJ1-5, with D uncertain. Trimming took 0 bases from V and 7 from J, leaving 7 bases between them. CDR3 length: 13 amino acids. Germline CDR1 MNHEY, CDR2 SVGAGI. As DNA, the CDR3 is TGTGCCAGCAGTTACTCCCCCGGGCAGCCCCAGCATTTT. Protein product: CASSYSPGQPQHF.

The chain couples TRBV28 to TRBJ2-1; TRBD1 matches 8 bases. The CDR3 loop spans 17 amino acids. Germline-derived CDR1 and CDR2 are MDHEN and SYDVKM. Losses at the gene ends were 6 bases for V and 2 bases for J; bases not matched to a gene: 12. CDR3 DNA: TGTGCCAGCAGCGAACATGGGGCAGGGGGCCCCTACAATGAGCAGTTCTTC. Its protein is CASSEHGAGGPYNEQFF. The variable domain in full, completed from reference TRBV28 and TRBJ2-1, reads DVKVTQSSRYLVKRTGEKVFLECVQDMDHENMFWYRQDPGLGLRLIYFSYDVKMKEKGDIPEGYSVSREKKERFSLILESASTNQTSMYLCASSEHGAGGPYNEQFFGPGTRLTVL.

The table lists this clonotype with many counts. This rearrangement joins TRBV5-6 to TRBJ2-7, with D unresolved. Germline CDR1 is SGHDT and CDR2 is YYEEEE. Trimming pared 1 base from V and 6 bases from J, leaving 8 bases between. This CDR3 is 12 amino acids long. The CDR3 sequence: CASSLYVSEQYF. The DNA for the CDR3 is TGTGCCAGCAGCTTGTATGTGAGCGAGCAGTACTTC. Filled out from reference TRBV5-6 and TRBJ2-7, the complete variable domain reads DAGVTQSPTHLIKTRGQQVTLRCSPKSGHDTVSWYQQALGQGPQFIFQYYEEEERQRGNFPDRFSGHQFPNYSSELNVNALLLGDSALYLCASSLYVSEQYFGPGTRLTVT.

This rearrangement joins TRBV5-6 to TRBJ1-2; 12 nucleotides agree with TRBD1. Trimming removed 2 bases from V and 11 bases from J; junction bases left unmatched: 4. CDR1 and CDR2 from the germline V gene are SGHDT and YYEEEE. The CDR3 has 13 residues. The CDR3 is CASSFGTGGPYTF. The CDR3 nucleotides are TGTGCCAGCAGCTTCGGGACAGGGGGCCCTTACACCTTC.

This CDR3 is CASSWQGSEQYF. For the CDR3, the DNA is TGTGCCAGCAGCTGGCAGGGTTCCGAGCAGTACTTC. The chain has TRBV7-2 and TRBJ2-7, with TRBD1 as a possible D gene (5 bases). Deletions cut 4 bases from V and 6 bases from J, with 10 bases between. This CDR3 spans 12 amino acids. In germline, CDR1 is SGHTA, CDR2 FQGNSA.

The rearrangement uses TRBV5-1 and TRBJ2-7, with 12 bases lining up with TRBD2. The CDR3 length is 15 residues. Germline V gene sequence: CDR1 SGHRS, CDR2 YFSETQ. The J segment lost 2 bases and the V segment lost 7 bases, leaving 7 bases of the junction unmatched. This CDR3 is CASCIGLAGTYEQYF. CDR3 nucleotide sequence: TGCGCCAGCTGCATTGGACTAGCGGGAACCTACGAGCAGTACTTC.

The chain employs TRBV7-8 and TRBJ2-1, with a weak D call TRBD1 (6 bases). V lost 1 base, J lost 7 bases, and 14 bases lay in between. Germline CDR1 SGHVS, CDR2 FQNEAQ. The CDR3 sequence is 15 residues long. The CDR3 sequence is CASSLGGPGTNEQFF. CDR3 DNA: TGTGCCAGCAGCTTAGGGGGGCCGGGTACAAATGAGCAGTTCTTC. The variable domain in full, with the rest retrieved from reference TRBV7-8 and TRBJ2-1, is GAGVSQSPRYKVAKRGQDVALRCDPISGHVSLFWYQQALGQGPEFLTYFQNEAQLDKSGLPSDRFFAERPEGSVSTLKIQRTQQEDSAVYLCASSLGGPGTNEQFFGPGTRLTVL.

The chain has TRBV3-1 and TRBJ1-2; no clear D gene. V lost 0 bases, J lost 8 bases, and 10 bases lay in between. CDR1 and CDR2 (germline): LGHDT, YNNKEL (reference sequence). The length of the CDR3 is 13 residues. The CDR3 region is CASSQEGGRGYTF. The CDR3 DNA is TGTGCCAGCAGCCAAGAGGGAGGTCGGGGCTACACCTTC.

A few counts support this clonotype. The chain employs TRBV7-3 and TRBJ1-2, with no clear D. Per the germline V gene, CDR1 is SGHTA and CDR2 is FQGTGA. Trimming took off 3 bases at V and 8 bases at J, with 13 bases between the two ends. The CDR3 consists of 13 residues. The CDR3 region has the DNA TGTGCCAGCAGCTTCGGGGTTGAAGGCGGCTACACCTTC. Its translation: CASSFGVEGGYTF. Looking up the rest from reference TRBV7-3 and TRBJ1-2 gives the full variable domain: GAGVSQTPSNKVTEKGKYVELRCDPISGHTALYWYRQSLGQGPEFLIYFQGTGAADDSGLPNDRFFAVRPEGSVSTLKIQRTERGDSAVYLCASSFGVEGGYTFGSGTRLTVV.

This clonotype was observed a handful of times. V usage is TRBV9 and J usage is TRBJ2-3; D call uncertain. CDR1 is SGDLS and CDR2 is YYNGEE in the germline V gene. This CDR3 has 15 amino acids. Trimming shortened V by 2 bases and J by 1 base, and 11 bases separated the two germline ends. CDR3 residues: CASSVSWAGTDTQYF. The CDR3 nucleotides are TGTGCCAGCAGCGTGAGCTGGGCCGGCACAGATACGCAGTATTTT.

The chain links TRBV5-4 to TRBJ2-7; 9 positions match TRBD1. The CDR3 has 14 residues. Germline CDR1 and CDR2: SGHNT and YYREEE (reference sequence). J was trimmed by 5 bases and V by 4 bases; bases with no gene match: 7. The CDR3 DNA reads as TGTGCCAGCAGCCCACAGGGGGCGTCGAACGAGCAGTACTTC. This codes for CASSPQGASNEQYF.

This clonotype was seen more than once but under ten times. V gene TRBV2 combines with J gene TRBJ2-2, with 9 positions matching TRBD2. The length of the CDR3 is 16 residues. V was clipped by 10 bases and J by 2 bases; unmatched bases: 11. Germline V gives CDR1 SNHLY, CDR2 FYNNEI. The CDR3 coding sequence is TGTGCCATGAGTACCAGCGGGGGGATTAACACCGGGGAGCTGTTTTTT. Translation gives CAMSTSGGINTGELFF.

V gene TRBV9 combines with J gene TRBJ2-5; the match to TRBD2 covers 7 bases. There are 16 residues in the CDR3. V lost 4 bases, J lost 4 bases, and 13 bases stayed unmatched. Germline CDR1 and CDR2: SGDLS and YYNGEE. The CDR3 DNA is TGTGCCAGCAGCCTACCGACATCTAGCGGTAGAGAGACCCAGTACTTC. Translated, it gives CASSLPTSSGRETQYF.

This rearrangement joins TRBV18 to TRBJ2-2; D is undetermined. The CDR3 covers 15 residues. Per germline, CDR1 KGHSH and CDR2 LQKENI. V was trimmed by 4 bases and J by 1 base, leaving 10 bases between them. CDR3 amino acids: CASSLTDQNTGELFF. The CDR3 nucleotides are TGTGCCAGCTCACTTACGGACCAGAACACCGGGGAGCTGTTTTTT.

A few counts support this clonotype. This rearrangement joins TRBV4-1 to TRBJ2-1; tentatively, D is TRBD1 or TRBD2 (5 bases each). Germline V gives CDR1 MGHRA, CDR2 YSYEKL. The CDR3 spans 15 residues. V gave up 0 bases and J gave up 6 bases, with 12 bases separating them. CDR3 residues: CASSQERGITNEQFF. The CDR3 DNA is TGCGCCAGCAGCCAAGAGAGGGGTATTACCAATGAGCAGTTCTTC.

J is TRBJ2-1 and V is TRBV30, with 11 bases that match TRBD2. The germline V gene encodes CDR1 GTSNPN and CDR2 SVGIG (reference sequence). V lost 2 bases to trimming and J lost 7 bases; unmatched junction nucleotides: 10. There are 16 residues in the CDR3. CDR3 in amino acids: CAWSSLTSGTGNEQFF. Here the CDR3 DNA reads TGTGCCTGGAGTTCTCTGACTAGCGGGACGGGGAATGAGCAGTTCTTC.

This chain uses TRBV20-1 with TRBJ1-2, with 8 bases lining up with TRBD1. Per germline, CDR1 DFQATT and CDR2 SNEGSKA (reference sequence). The CDR3 loop spans 14 amino acids. Unmatched junction bases numbered 7, after V lost 3 bases and J lost 4 bases. The CDR3 DNA reads as TGCAGTGCTAGGTCCCAAGGGACAGGCTATGGCTACACCTTC. This encodes CSARSQGTGYGYTF.

This clonotype was detected a few times. J is TRBJ1-1 and V is TRBV6-5, with 7 bases lining up with TRBD1. Germline assignment: CDR1 MNHEY and CDR2 SVGAGI. The CDR3 contains 15 residues. The V gene end was trimmed by 6 bases and the J gene end by 4 bases; junction bases not matched to a gene: 11. DNA of the CDR3: TGTGCCAGCAGCCAACTCACAGGGGAGGGCACTGAAGCTTTCTTT. This gives the protein CASSQLTGEGTEAFF.

DNA of the CDR3: TGCGCCAGCAGCTTAGGGGGACTAGCGGTAACTGAGCAGTTCTTC. Translated, it gives CASSLGGLAVTEQFF. The chain couples TRBV5-1 to TRBJ2-1; 11 bases match TRBD2. The junction had 7 bases not matched to a gene; V was cut back by 2 bases and J by 9 bases. The CDR3 length is 15 residues. The germline V gene encodes CDR1 SGHRS and CDR2 YFSETQ. The whole variable domain, remainder taken from reference TRBV5-1 and TRBJ2-1, is KAGVTQTPRYLIKTRGQQVTLSCSPISGHRSVSWYQQTPGQGLQFLFEYFSETQRNKGNFPGRFSGRQFSNSRSEMNVSTLELGDSALYLCASSLGGLAVTEQFFGPGTRLTVL.

This clonotype was observed a few times. V usage is TRBV5-1 and J usage is TRBJ2-3; the match to TRBD2 covers 8 bases. Germline CDR1 is SGHRS and CDR2 is YFSETQ. Losses at the gene ends were 5 bases for V and 3 bases for J; bases not matched to a gene: 5. The CDR3 has 14 residues. CDR3 amino acids: CASSASGFTDTQYF. The CDR3 region has the DNA TGCGCCAGCAGTGCTAGCGGGTTTACAGATACGCAGTATTTT.

The chain uses TRBV5-1 and TRBJ1-1, with 8 bases fitting TRBD1. This CDR3 has 17 amino acids. CDR1 is SGHRS and CDR2 is YFSETQ in the germline V gene. Trimming cost V 4 bases and J 2 bases; bases outside gene matches: 13. The CDR3 loop reads CASSPGNRGFSNTEAFF. CDR3 coding DNA: TGCGCCAGCAGCCCGGGGAACAGGGGGTTTAGCAACACTGAAGCTTTCTTT.

In its sample, this clonotype was seen a few times. This chain links TRBV7-2 with TRBJ1-2; TRBD1 aligns across 7 bases. This CDR3 is built from 12 residues. Looked up from germline, CDR1 is SGHTA and CDR2 is FQGNSA. V was clipped by 5 bases and J by 5 bases; unmatched bases: 2. The CDR3, as DNA: TGTGCCAGCAGCGTGACAGGGTATGGCTACACCTTC. Its translation: CASSVTGYGYTF.

The chain links TRBV7-2 to TRBJ2-7; D perhaps matches TRBD1 (6 bases). This CDR3 region has 17 residues. V was pared by 4 bases and J by 3 bases, with 22 bases between. Germline CDR1 is SGHTA and CDR2 is FQGNSA. CDR3 in DNA: TGTGCCAGCAGCTCAGGACAGCAATGGGGGCCCTACTACGAGCAGTACTTC. This translates into CASSSGQQWGPYYEQYF.

This clonotype was seen a few times. The chain is built from TRBV6-5 and TRBJ2-5, with TRBD1 matching over 7 bases. The CDR3 consists of 16 residues. Germline V gene lookup returns CDR1 MNHEY and CDR2 SVGAGI. J gave up 6 bases and V 3 bases, and 13 bases lay outside the gene matches. Here the CDR3 reads CASSYLSEGQKQTQYF. Written as DNA, the CDR3 is TGTGCCAGCAGTTATTTGTCTGAGGGACAGAAACAGACCCAGTACTTC.

This clonotype was observed a single time. The gene calls are TRBV14 and TRBJ2-2; D is possibly TRBD1 (5 bases). Germline V gene sequence: CDR1 SGHDN, CDR2 FVKESK. CDR3 size: 15 residues. V lost 1 base to trimming and J lost 3 bases, with 9 bases between them. This CDR3 reads CASSQVGVYTGELFF. For the CDR3, the DNA is TGTGCCAGCAGCCAAGTAGGGGTGTACACCGGGGAGCTGTTTTTT.

This clonotype was counted between two and nine times. For the CDR3, the DNA is TGTGCCAGCTCGTGGGGGCAGGGTTCTCAGGAGCAGTACTTC. Translating gives CASSWGQGSQEQYF. The rearrangement uses TRBV3-1 and TRBJ2-7; possibly TRBD1 for D (6 bases). V was shortened by 8 bases and J by 7 bases, with 21 bases between the two germline ends. Germline assignment: CDR1 LGHDT and CDR2 YNNKEL (reference sequence). The length of the CDR3 is 14 residues.

CDR3 protein: CSAATGPDTQYF. Written as DNA, the CDR3 is TGCAGTGCTGCGACAGGGCCAGATACGCAGTATTTT. The chain is built from TRBV20-1 and TRBJ2-3; 7 bases align to TRBD1. Germline assignment: CDR1 DFQATT and CDR2 SNEGSKA (reference sequence). The CDR3 loop spans 12 amino acids. Trimming removed 5 bases from V and 4 bases from J; junction bases left unmatched: 3.